The T cell receptor (beta chain) under discussion was sequenced for a study of blood T cell repertoires in COVID-19. About the study: The study drew acute and convalescent COVID-19 samples from the United States, Italy and Spain. In each case, the material was cDNA or gDNA derived from T cells, B-cell-depleted T cells, or PBMCs.

This clone came up many times. CDR1 and CDR2 from the germline V gene are SGHTA and FQGNSA. Trimming took 0 bases from V and 10 from J; bases not matched to a gene: 2. The CDR3 is 13 residues long. Original methodology: By means of reference gene primer amplification, nucleated cell counts were estimated. Assay: immunoSEQ multiplex PCR; the TCRdb copy retains only in-frame clones and omits some. D and trimming were read from the DNA, whereas the V and J calls and clone size are those reported in that table. Here the sample spans 150,000 or so clones, approximately 83% being singletons. Those enrolled in Seattle joined during active infection and were followed longitudinally afterward.

The receptor was derived from an older woman with COVID-19, enrolled during active disease. Sequencing was performed on peripheral blood. This rearrangement joins TRBV7-2 to TRBJ2-1; 8 nucleotides align to TRBD1. The CDR3 DNA reads TGTGCCAGCAGCTTAGCGGGGACAGGCGAGCAGTTCTTC. Protein: CASSLAGTGEQFF.